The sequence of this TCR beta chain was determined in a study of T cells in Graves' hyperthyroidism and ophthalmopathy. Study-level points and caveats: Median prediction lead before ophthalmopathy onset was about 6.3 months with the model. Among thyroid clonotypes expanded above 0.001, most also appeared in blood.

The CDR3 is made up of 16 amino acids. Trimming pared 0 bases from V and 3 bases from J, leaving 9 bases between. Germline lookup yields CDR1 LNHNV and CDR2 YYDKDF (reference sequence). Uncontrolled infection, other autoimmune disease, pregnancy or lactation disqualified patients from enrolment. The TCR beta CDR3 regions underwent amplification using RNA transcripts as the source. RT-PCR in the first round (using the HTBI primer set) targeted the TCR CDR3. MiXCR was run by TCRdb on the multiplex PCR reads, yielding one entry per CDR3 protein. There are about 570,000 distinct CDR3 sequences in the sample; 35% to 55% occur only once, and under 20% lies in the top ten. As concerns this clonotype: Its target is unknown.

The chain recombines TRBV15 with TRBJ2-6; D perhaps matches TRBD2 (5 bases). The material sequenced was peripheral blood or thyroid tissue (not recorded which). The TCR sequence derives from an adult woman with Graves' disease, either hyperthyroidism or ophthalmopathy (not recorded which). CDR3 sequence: CATSRDRGGGANVLTF. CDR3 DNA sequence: TGTGCCACCAGCAGAGATCGGGGTGGTGGGGCCAACGTCCTGACTTTC.